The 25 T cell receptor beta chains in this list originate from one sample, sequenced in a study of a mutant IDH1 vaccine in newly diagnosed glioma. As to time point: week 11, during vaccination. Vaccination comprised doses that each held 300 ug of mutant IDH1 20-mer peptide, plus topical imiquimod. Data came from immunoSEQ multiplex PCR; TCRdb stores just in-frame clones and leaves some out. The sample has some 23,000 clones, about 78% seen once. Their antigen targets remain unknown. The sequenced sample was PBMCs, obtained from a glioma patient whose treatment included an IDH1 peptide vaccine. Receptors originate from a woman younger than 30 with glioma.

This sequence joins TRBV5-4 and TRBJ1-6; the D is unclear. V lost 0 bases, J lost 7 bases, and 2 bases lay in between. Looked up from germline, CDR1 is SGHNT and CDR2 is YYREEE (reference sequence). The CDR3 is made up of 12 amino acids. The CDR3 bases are TGTGCCAGCAGCTTGGAGAATTCACCCCTCCACTTT. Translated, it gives CASSLENSPLHF. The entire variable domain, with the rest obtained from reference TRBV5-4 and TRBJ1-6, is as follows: ETGVTQSPTHLIKTRGQQVTLRCSSQSGHNTVSWYQQALGQGPQFIFQYYREEENGRGNFPPRFSGLQFPNYSSELNVNALELDDSALYLCASSLENSPLHFGNGTRLTVT.

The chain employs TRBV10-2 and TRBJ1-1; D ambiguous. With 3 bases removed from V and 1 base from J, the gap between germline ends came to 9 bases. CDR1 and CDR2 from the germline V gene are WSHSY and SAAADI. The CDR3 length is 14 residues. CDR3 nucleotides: TGCGCCAGCAGTGAAACAGTTCAGAACACTGAAGCTTTCTTT. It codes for CASSETVQNTEAFF.

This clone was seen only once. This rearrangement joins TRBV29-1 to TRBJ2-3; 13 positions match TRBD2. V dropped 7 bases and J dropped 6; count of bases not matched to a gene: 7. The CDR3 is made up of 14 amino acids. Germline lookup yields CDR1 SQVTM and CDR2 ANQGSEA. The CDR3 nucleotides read TGCAGCGGGACTAGCGGGGGTGGATGGGATACGCAGTATTTT. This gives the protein CSGTSGGGWDTQYF.

CDR3 nucleotide sequence: TGTGCCAGCAGTAAAACAGGGGCGAATCAGCCCCAGCATTTT. As protein: CASSKTGANQPQHF. This sequence joins TRBV6-6 and TRBJ1-5, with 7 bases identical to TRBD1. The CDR3 has 14 amino acids. CDR1 and CDR2 from the germline V gene are MNHNY and SVGAGI (reference sequence). Germline trimming cut 5 bases from V and 4 bases from J; bases unmatched to any gene: 5.

CDR3 coding DNA: TGTGCCAGCAGTTACTCGTTAAGCGCGAATTACAATGAGCAGTTCTTC. Protein sequence: CASSYSLSANYNEQFF. This chain uses TRBV6-6 with TRBJ2-1; D is undetermined. This CDR3 is built from 16 residues. Trimming removed 0 bases at V and 4 bases at J, with 13 bases between. Germline CDR1 MNHNY, CDR2 SVGAGI (reference sequence).

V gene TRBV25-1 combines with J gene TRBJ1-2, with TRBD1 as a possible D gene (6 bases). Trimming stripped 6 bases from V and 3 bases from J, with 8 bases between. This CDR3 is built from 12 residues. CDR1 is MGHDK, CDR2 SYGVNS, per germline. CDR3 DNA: TGTGCCAGCAGACAGGGCTACTATGGCTACACCTTC. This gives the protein CASRQGYYGYTF.

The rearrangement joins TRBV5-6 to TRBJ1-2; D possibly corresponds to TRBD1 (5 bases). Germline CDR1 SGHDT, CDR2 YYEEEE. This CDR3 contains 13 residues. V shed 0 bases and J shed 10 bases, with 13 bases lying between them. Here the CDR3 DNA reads TGTGCCAGCAGCTTGGCTCCAGGGAGCGACTACACCTTC. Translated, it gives CASSLAPGSDYTF.

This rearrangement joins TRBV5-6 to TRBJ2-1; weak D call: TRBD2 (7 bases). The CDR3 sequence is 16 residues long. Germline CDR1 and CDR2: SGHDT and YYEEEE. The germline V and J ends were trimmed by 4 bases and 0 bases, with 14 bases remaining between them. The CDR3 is CASSLGGGGSYNEQFF. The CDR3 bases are TGTGCCAGCAGCCTGGGAGGGGGGGGCTCCTACAATGAGCAGTTCTTC.

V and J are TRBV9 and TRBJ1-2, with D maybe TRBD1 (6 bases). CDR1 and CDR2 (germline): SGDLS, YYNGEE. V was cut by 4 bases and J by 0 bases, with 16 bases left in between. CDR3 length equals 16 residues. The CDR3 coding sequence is TGTGCCAGCAGCCTTAGTGGGGGGCCGGCTAACTATGGCTACACCTTC. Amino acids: CASSLSGGPANYGYTF. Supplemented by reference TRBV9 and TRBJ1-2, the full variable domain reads DSGVTQTPKHLITATGQRVTLRCSPRSGDLSVYWYQQSLDQGLQFLIQYYNGEERAKGNILERFSAQQFPDLHSELNLSSLELGDSALYFCASSLSGGPANYGYTFGSGTRLTVV.

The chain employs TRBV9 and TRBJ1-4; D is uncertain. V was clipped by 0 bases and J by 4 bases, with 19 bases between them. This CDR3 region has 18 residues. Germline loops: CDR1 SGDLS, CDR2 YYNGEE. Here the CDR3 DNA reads TGTGCCAGCAGCGTAGGGGCCAGCCCCATTGGGGTTAATGAAAAACTGTTTTTT. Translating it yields CASSVGASPIGVNEKLFF.

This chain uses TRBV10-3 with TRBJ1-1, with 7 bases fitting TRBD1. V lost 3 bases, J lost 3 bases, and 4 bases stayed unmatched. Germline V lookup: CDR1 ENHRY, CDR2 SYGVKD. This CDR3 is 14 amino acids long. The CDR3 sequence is CAISDFQGDTEAFF. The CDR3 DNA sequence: TGTGCCATCAGTGATTTTCAGGGGGACACTGAAGCTTTCTTT.

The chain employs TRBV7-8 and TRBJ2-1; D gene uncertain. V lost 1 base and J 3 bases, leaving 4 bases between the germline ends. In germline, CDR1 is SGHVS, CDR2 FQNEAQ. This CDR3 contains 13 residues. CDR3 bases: TGTGCCAGCAGCTTAGATGACTACAATGAGCAGTTCTTC. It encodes CASSLDDYNEQFF.

DNA of the CDR3: TGTGCCAGCAGTGAACGGACAGGGAGAGAGACCCAGTACTTC. This gives the protein CASSERTGRETQYF. The genes are TRBV2 and TRBJ2-5; 8 bases fit TRBD1. The CDR3 spans 14 residues. Germline-derived CDR1 and CDR2 are SNHLY and FYNNEI. Trimming at V came to 2 bases and at J to 4 bases, leaving 3 bases not matched to a gene.

The CDR3 DNA sequence: TGTGCCAGCTCACCACTCCCTAGCGGGGGGGGTCGTGATGAGCAGTTCTTC. This sequence encodes CASSPLPSGGGRDEQFF. This chain connects TRBV18 to TRBJ2-1; 12 positions agree with TRBD2. This CDR3 contains 17 residues. J gave up 8 bases and V 1 base, and 9 bases lay outside the gene matches. CDR1 is KGHSH, CDR2 LQKENI, per germline.

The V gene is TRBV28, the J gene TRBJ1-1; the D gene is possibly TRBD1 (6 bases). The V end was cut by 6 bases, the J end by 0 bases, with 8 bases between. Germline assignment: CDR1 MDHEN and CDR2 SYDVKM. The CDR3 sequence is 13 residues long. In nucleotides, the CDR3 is TGTGCCAGCAGCGGGACAATGAACACTGAAGCTTTCTTT. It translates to CASSGTMNTEAFF.

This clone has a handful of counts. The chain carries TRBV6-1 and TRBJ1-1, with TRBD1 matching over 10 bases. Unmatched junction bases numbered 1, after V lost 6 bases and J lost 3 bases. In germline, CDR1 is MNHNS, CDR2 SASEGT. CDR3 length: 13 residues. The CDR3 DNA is TGTGCCAGCAGGGACAGGGGGGACACTGAAGCTTTCTTT. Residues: CASRDRGDTEAFF.

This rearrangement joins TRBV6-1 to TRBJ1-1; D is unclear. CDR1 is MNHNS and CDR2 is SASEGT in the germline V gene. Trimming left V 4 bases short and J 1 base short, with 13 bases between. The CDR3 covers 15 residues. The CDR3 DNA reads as TGTGCCAGCAGTGTTCTGACATCTCAGAACACTGAAGCTTTCTTT. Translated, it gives CASSVLTSQNTEAFF.

CDR3 loop: CASSLKSGTIDTQYF. The CDR3 nucleotides read TGTGCCAGCTCTCTCAAGAGCGGGACCATAGATACGCAGTATTTT. The chain couples TRBV18 to TRBJ2-3; 7 nucleotides align to TRBD2. Germline CDR1 is KGHSH and CDR2 is LQKENI. The V segment lost 6 bases and the J segment 5 bases; nucleotides outside the gene matches: 11. This CDR3 comprises 15 residues. Full variable domain (outside the CDR3, taken from reference TRBV18 and TRBJ2-3): NAGVMQNPRHLVRRRGQEARLRCSPMKGHSHVYWYRQLPEEGLKFMVYLQKENIIDESGMPKERFSAEFPKEGPSILRIQQVVRGDSAAYFCASSLKSGTIDTQYFGPGTRLTVL.

CDR3: CASSPRDASSTDTQYF. The CDR3 DNA is TGCGCCAGCAGCCCTCGAGACGCCTCTAGCACAGATACGCAGTATTTT. The genes are TRBV4-1 and TRBJ2-3; no clear D gene. The CDR3 has 16 residues. Deletions cut 4 bases from V and 0 bases from J, with 14 bases between. Germline V gene data show CDR1 as MGHRA and CDR2 as YSYEKL.

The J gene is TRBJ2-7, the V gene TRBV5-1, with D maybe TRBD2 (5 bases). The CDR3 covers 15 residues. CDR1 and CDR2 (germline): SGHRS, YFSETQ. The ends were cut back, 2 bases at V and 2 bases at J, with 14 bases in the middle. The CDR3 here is CASSFSGGQPYEQYF. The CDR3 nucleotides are TGCGCCAGCAGCTTCAGCGGTGGGCAGCCCTACGAGCAGTACTTC.

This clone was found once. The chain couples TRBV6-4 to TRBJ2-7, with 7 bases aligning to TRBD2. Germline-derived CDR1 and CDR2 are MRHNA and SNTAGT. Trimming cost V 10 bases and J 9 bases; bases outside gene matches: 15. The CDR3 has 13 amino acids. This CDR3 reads CANPSVLPGGQYF. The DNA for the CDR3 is TGTGCCAACCCAAGCGTCCTGCCGGGGGGGCAGTACTTC.

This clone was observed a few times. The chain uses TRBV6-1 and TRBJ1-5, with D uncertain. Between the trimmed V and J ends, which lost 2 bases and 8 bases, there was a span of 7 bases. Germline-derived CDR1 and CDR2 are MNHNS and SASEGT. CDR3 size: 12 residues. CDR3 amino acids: CASSEYSEPQHF. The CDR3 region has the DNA TGTGCCAGCAGTGAATATAGCGAGCCCCAGCATTTT.

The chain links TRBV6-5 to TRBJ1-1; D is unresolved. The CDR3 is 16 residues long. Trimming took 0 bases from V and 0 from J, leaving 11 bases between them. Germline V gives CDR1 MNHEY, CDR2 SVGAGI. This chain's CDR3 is CASSYSFGGVNTEAFF. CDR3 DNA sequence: TGTGCCAGCAGTTACTCCTTCGGAGGTGTGAACACTGAAGCTTTCTTT.

CDR3 nucleotides: TGTGCCAGTAGTATAGATGGGACTCTTTACGAGCAGTACTTC. Protein: CASSIDGTLYEQYF. The chain employs TRBV19 and TRBJ2-7; perhaps TRBD2 as D (6 bases). Trimming pared 0 bases from V and 4 bases from J, leaving 10 bases between. The CDR3 is 14 amino acids. The germline gives CDR1 LNHDA, CDR2 SQIVND (reference sequence).

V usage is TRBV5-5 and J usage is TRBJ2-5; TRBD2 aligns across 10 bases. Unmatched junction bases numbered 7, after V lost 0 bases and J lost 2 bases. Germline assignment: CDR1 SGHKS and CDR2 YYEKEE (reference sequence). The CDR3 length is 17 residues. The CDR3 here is CASSLGASGGLQETQYF. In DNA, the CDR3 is TGTGCCAGCAGCTTGGGAGCTAGCGGGGGCCTACAAGAGACCCAGTACTTC.